This T cell receptor beta chain was sequenced for a study of blood T cells in healthy people across ages. Combining a sample-barcoded 5' primer with a J-beta primer mix, a second PCR ran for 7 to 11 cycles. Each CDR3 protein gets one entry after TCRdb re-called the 5' RACE reads with MiXCR. Among about 780,000 distinct CDR3 sequences listed, roughly 26% were seen once. This sample also appeared in a second study, on T cells of mothers and their children.

Sample: blood. This TCR was recovered from a boy aged 5-17 years in good health.

CDR3 nucleotides: TGTGCCAGCAGCTTGAGCTCCGGGACAGGATACAATGAGCAGTTCTTC. Its translation: CASSLSSGTGYNEQFF. The V and J genes are TRBV7-2 and TRBJ2-7, with 8 bases identical to TRBD1. The last part of the DNA fits TRBJ2-1 better; the J call may be wrong. The CDR3 covers 16 residues. Germline CDR1 is SGHTA and CDR2 is FQGNSA.